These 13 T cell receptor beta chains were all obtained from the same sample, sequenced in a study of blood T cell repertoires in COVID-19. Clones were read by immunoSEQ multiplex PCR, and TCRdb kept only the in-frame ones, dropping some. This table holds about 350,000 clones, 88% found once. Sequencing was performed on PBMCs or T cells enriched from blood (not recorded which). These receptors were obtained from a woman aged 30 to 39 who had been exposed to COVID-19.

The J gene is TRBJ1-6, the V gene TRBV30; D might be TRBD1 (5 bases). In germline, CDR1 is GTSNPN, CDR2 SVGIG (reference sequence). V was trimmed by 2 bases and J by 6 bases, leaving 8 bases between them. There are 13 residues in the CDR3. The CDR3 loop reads CAWSRQGNSPLHF. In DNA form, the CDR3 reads TGTGCCTGGAGTCGTCAGGGTAATTCACCCCTCCACTTT.

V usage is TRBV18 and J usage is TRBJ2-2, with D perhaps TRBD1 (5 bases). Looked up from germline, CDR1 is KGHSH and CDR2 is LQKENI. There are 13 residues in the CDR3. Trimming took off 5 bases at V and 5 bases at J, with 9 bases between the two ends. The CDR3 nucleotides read TGTGCCAGCTCAGAGCGACAGACCGGGGAGCTGTTTTTT. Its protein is CASSERQTGELFF.

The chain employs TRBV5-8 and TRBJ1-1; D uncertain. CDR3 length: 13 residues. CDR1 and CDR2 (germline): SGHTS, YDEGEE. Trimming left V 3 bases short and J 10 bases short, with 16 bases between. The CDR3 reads CASSWQAKEVAFF. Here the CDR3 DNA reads TGTGCCAGCAGCTGGCAGGCGAAGGAGGTAGCTTTCTTT.

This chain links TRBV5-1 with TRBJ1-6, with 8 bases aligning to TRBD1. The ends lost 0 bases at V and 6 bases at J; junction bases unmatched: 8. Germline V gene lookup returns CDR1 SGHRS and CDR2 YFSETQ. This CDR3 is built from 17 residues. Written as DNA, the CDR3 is TGCGCCAGCAGCTTGGGGCAGGGGGCGTTGGGTAATTCACCCCTCCACTTT. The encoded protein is CASSLGQGALGNSPLHF.

The CDR3, as DNA: TGTGCCAGCAGCTCCAAGGGACTAGCGTCCACCGGGGAGCTGTTTTTT. Its protein is CASSSKGLASTGELFF. The J gene is TRBJ2-2, the V gene TRBV7-6, with 10 bases identical to TRBD2. V was clipped by 4 bases and J by 4 bases; unmatched bases: 6. The germline V gene has CDR1 SGHVS and CDR2 FNYEAQ. This CDR3 region has 16 residues.

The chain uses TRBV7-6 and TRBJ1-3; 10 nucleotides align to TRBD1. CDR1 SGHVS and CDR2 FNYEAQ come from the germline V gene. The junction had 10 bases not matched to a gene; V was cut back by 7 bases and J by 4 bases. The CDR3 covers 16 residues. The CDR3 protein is CASTLRQGAIGNTIYF. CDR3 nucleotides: TGTGCCAGCACCCTAAGACAGGGGGCAATAGGAAACACCATATATTTT. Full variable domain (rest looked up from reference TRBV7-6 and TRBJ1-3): GAGVSQSPRYKVTKRGQDVALRCDPISGHVSLYWYRQALGQGPEFLTYFNYEAQQDKSGLPNDRFSAERPEGSISTLTIQRTEQRDSAMYRCASTLRQGAIGNTIYFGEGSWLTVV.

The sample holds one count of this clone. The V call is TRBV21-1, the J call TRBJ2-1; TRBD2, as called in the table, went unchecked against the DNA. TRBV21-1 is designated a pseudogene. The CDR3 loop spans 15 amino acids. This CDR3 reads CASSNLAGEYNEQFF. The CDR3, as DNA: TGTGCCAGCAGCAACCTAGCGGGAGAGTACAATGAGCAGTTCTTC.

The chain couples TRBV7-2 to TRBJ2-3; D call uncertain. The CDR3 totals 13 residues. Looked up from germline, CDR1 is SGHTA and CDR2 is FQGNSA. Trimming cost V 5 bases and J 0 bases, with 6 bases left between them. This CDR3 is CASSAQSTDTQYF. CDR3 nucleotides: TGTGCCAGCAGCGCGCAAAGCACAGATACGCAGTATTTT.

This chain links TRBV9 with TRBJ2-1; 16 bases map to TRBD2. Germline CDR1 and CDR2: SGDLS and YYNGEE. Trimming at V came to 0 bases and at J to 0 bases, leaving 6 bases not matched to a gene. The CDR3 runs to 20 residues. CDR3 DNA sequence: TGTGCCAGCAGCGTAGGTCCGGGACTAGCGGGAGGGAGCTCCTACAATGAGCAGTTCTTC. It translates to CASSVGPGLAGGSSYNEQFF.

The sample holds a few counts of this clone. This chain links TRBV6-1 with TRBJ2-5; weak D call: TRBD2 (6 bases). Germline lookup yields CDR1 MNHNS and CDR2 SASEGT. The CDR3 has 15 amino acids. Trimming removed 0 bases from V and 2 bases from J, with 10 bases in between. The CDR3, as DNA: TGTGCCAGCAGTGAAGCTCGGGGGTTACAAGAGACCCAGTACTTC. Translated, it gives CASSEARGLQETQYF.

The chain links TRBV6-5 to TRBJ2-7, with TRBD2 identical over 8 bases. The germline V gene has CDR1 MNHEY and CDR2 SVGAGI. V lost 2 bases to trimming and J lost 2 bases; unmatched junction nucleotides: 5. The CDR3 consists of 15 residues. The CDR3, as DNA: TGTGCCAGCAGTTACGAGAGGGGACTAGCCTACGAGCAGTACTTC. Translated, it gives CASSYERGLAYEQYF.

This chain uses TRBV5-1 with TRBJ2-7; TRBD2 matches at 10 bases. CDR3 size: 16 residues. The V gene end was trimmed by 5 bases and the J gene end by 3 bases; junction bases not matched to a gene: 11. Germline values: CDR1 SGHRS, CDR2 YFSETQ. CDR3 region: CASSRVLAGEGYEQYF. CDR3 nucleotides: TGCGCCAGCAGTCGAGTGCTAGCGGGAGAGGGCTACGAGCAGTACTTC. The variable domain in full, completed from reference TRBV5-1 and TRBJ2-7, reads KAGVTQTPRYLIKTRGQQVTLSCSPISGHRSVSWYQQTPGQGLQFLFEYFSETQRNKGNFPGRFSGRQFSNSRSEMNVSTLELGDSALYLCASSRVLAGEGYEQYFGPGTRLTVT.

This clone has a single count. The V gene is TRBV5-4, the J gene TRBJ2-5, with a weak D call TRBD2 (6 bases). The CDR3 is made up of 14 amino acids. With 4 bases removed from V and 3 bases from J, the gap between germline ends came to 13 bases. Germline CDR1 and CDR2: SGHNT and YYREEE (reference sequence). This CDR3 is CASSPGEVKETQYF. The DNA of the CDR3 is TGTGCCAGCAGCCCGGGAGAGGTTAAAGAGACCCAGTACTTC.